Below, one TCR beta chain is given with its context. The clone's antigen remains unknown. No much larger clonotype is one base removed from it; base qualities were not supplied. Genomic DNA was extracted from sorted cells for sequencing of the TCRbeta CDR3 region. TCRbeta CDR3 regions were sequenced using the immunoSEQ Assay. TCRdb obtained this table from immuneACCESS and retained in-frame rearrangements with V and J assigned. These tables miss some clones; where compared with another copy, unresolved V genes account for less than half of the shortfall, and the remainder is unexplained. Counted in this sample were 77,000 or so clones; 94% of them appeared once. Of the sample, around 20% is held by the ten largest clones. The trial excluded patients who had a history of autoimmune disease or who were on systemic immunosuppression. Peripheral blood for TCR sequencing was drawn from every dose cohort at baseline, at cycle 4 day 1 and at cycle 7 day 1. The samples were drawn from a first-in-human, open-label, multicenter phase I dose-escalation trial of ivuxolimab. The trial enrolled adults with locally advanced or metastatic head and neck squamous cell, hepatocellular, melanoma or renal cell carcinoma. Before TCR sequencing, CD4+ T cells and CD8+ T cells were sorted from peripheral blood as separate populations.

The sample originates from a study of OX40 agonist ivuxolimab in advanced cancers. A note on the overall study: Ivuxolimab was a fully human IgG2 agonistic monoclonal antibody targeting the costimulatory receptor OX40 (CD134). Intravenous ivuxolimab was administered to patients every 2 weeks at six dose levels: 0.01, 0.1, 0.3, 1.5, 3 and 10 mg/kg. Among the roughly 50 dose-escalation patients, around 20 had hepatocellular carcinoma, 15 or so melanoma, 9 renal cell carcinoma and 9 head and neck cancer. A male proportion of 82.7% and a mean age of roughly 55 years, ranging from roughly 23 to 79, were recorded for the dose-escalation cohort. Patients were allowed to have had prior anti-PD-1, anti-PD-L1 or anti-CTLA-4 therapy, and 30% to 40% of the dose-escalation patients had been treated with checkpoint inhibitors. Partial responses occurred in three dose-escalation patients, of whom one had hepatocellular carcinoma and two had cutaneous melanoma. The point of sequencing TCRbeta in the periphery was to test whether ivuxolimab changed TCR sequence diversity and drove clonal T-cell expansion. The paper reports the monotherapy dose-escalation portion (N ≈ 50 patients) of the phase I ivuxolimab trial. Points the paper makes about the study in general: Clonal expansion of both CD4+ and CD8+ blood T cells was observed from baseline to week 6 at doses 0.1 to 3.0 mg/kg. In the 0.1-3.0 mg/kg groups, partial responders were among the patients with the lowest normalized peripheral clonal expansion, particularly in CD8+ T cells. Low levels of normalized T-cell clonal expansion were also seen in some nonresponding patients. Antigen specificity was not determined for the clonally expanded peripheral T cells. After ivuxolimab, more expanded clones were found on average in CD8+ T cells than in CD4+ T cells.

This receptor was taken from an adult with an advanced solid tumor such as melanoma, head and neck, liver or kidney cancer. The sequencing used CD4+ or CD8+ T cells sorted from blood, collected in a trial of the OX40 agonist ivuxolimab.

The DNA sequence is given as TGTGCCAGCAGCCCCGGACAGGGGTTCAATGAGCAGTTCTTC. The translation is CASSPGQGFNEQFF. The receptor chain draws on TRBV9 and TRBJ2-1, with 9 junctional bases fitting TRBD1. Based on the germline V gene, the CDR1 and CDR2 sequences are SGDLS and YYNGEE. V is trimmed back by 4 bases and J by 6 bases, and the junction contains 5 bases that no gene match accounts for. Measured from the cysteine to the phenylalanine, the CDR3 is 14 residues long. Just CDR3 DNA is preserved here, 42 bases in frame from base 1.